This T cell receptor (beta chain) was obtained from a study of blood T cell repertoires in COVID-19. Clinical history reported by participants formed the basis on which cohorts were assigned. Two consecutive negative NP/OP PCR tests, clearance, or resolved symptoms defined Cohort 3 recovery. Measured with immunoSEQ multiplex PCR; TCRdb has only the in-frame clones, and not every one. The table has around 170,000 clones, 86% seen once. The CDR3 length is 11 residues. Trimming removed 5 bases from V and 3 bases from J, with 2 bases in between. Germline V gene data show CDR1 as SGHDN and CDR2 as FVKESK. This TCR was recovered from a woman in her 30s who had recovered from COVID-19. The sequencing input was PBMCs or T cells enriched from blood (not recorded which). This chain uses TRBV14 with TRBJ2-1, with no clear D. The CDR3 DNA sequence: TGTGCCAGCAGCTACTACAATGAGCAGTTCTTC. Protein product: CASSYYNEQFF.